This TCR beta chain comes out of a study of blood T cell repertoires in COVID-19. The V gene lost 4 bases and the J gene lost 1 base, with 10 bases spanning the gap. This CDR3 comprises 15 residues. CDR1 is SGHDN, CDR2 FVKESK, per germline. TCRdb's copy holds only in-frame clones and misses some; the assay was immunoSEQ multiplex PCR. The sample yields 190,000 or so clones, 85% seen once. J is TRBJ2-2 and V is TRBV14, with D possibly being TRBD2 (6 bases). The sequencing sample was made of PBMCs or T cells enriched from blood (not recorded which). The source is a man aged 35 to 55 who had recovered from COVID-19. The CDR3 bases are TGTGCCAGCAGCCTTCGTAGCGGGAACACCGGGGAGCTGTTTTTT. Translating gives CASSLRSGNTGELFF.